The 16 T cell receptor beta chains below all came from one sample that was sequenced in a study of T cells after yellow fever vaccination. TCRdb redid the calling of the 5' RACE reads with MiXCR, one entry per CDR3 protein. The sample has some 300,000 distinct CDR3 sequences; approximately 8% are singletons. The sample consisted of PBMCs, taken about 49 days after the first yellow fever vaccination. The receptor source for this set is a man between 18 and 29 years old who received the YFV17D yellow fever vaccine.

This clonotype was seen a few times. The rearrangement joins TRBV20-1 to TRBJ2-7; 7 bases map to TRBD2. Germline V gene sequence: CDR1 DFQATT, CDR2 SNEGSKA (reference sequence). CDR3 length: 13 amino acids. The CDR3 coding sequence is TGCAGCGCCCTGGGGGGGAGCTCCTACGAGCAGTACTTC. Its translation is CSALGGSSYEQYF.

In its sample, this clonotype was seen a few times. CDR3 sequence reads: CASSQEPGLNYGYTF. The CDR3 DNA reads TGCGCCAGCAGCCAAGAACCCGGGCTTAACTATGGCTACACCTTC. This chain connects TRBV4-1 to TRBJ1-2; D uncertain. V was cut by 0 bases and J by 1 base, with 9 bases left in between. Germline V gene sequence: CDR1 MGHRA, CDR2 YSYEKL. The CDR3 runs 15 residues.

This clonotype was seen only a few times. V gene TRBV24-1 combines with J gene TRBJ2-5, with TRBD2 matching over 13 bases. CDR3 length: 16 residues. V gave up 4 bases and J gave up 3 bases; unmatched junction bases: 4. Germline assignment: CDR1 KGHDR and CDR2 SFDVKD. CDR3 amino acids: CATSEWTSGGEETQYF. CDR3 nucleotide sequence: TGTGCCACCAGTGAATGGACTAGCGGGGGCGAAGAGACCCAGTACTTC.

There are a few counts of this clonotype. The chain links TRBV15 to TRBJ2-1; TRBD2 agrees at 9 bases. Germline trimming cut 4 bases from V and 9 bases from J; bases unmatched to any gene: 13. Germline CDR1 reads LNHNV; CDR2 reads YYDKDF (reference sequence). The CDR3 has 16 residues. The CDR3 is CATSTKRGVFGGEQFF. CDR3 sequence (DNA): TGTGCCACCAGCACAAAGCGGGGGGTTTTCGGTGGTGAGCAGTTCTTC.

A few counts support this clonotype. The chain uses TRBV6-1 and TRBJ2-5; 7 nucleotides match TRBD2. The CDR3 has 14 residues. Germline V CDR1 and CDR2: MNHNS, SASEGT. Trimming at V came to 6 bases and at J to 5 bases, leaving 9 bases not matched to a gene. The CDR3 DNA follows: TGTGCCAGCAGGAGGGACTACATCTCGGAGACCCAGTACTTC. This gives the protein CASRRDYISETQYF.

The chain is built from TRBV20-1 and TRBJ1-5; no firm D call. The CDR3 runs 14 residues. In germline, CDR1 is DFQATT, CDR2 SNEGSKA (reference sequence). V dropped 5 bases and J dropped 2 bases, with 13 bases sitting between them. CDR3 DNA: TGCAGTGCTCCGGGGTTATCGGGCAATCAGCCCCAGCATTTT. Its translation is CSAPGLSGNQPQHF.

The chain employs TRBV6-1 and TRBJ1-5; D gene unclear. The CDR3 sequence is 13 residues long. The V gene lost 1 base and the J gene lost 4 bases, with 5 bases spanning the gap. Germline CDR1 is MNHNS and CDR2 is SASEGT. The CDR3 spells CASSEVGNQPQHF. The CDR3 DNA reads TGTGCCAGCAGTGAAGTGGGAAATCAGCCCCAGCATTTT.

The chain couples TRBV20-1 to TRBJ2-3; tentatively, D is TRBD1 or TRBD2 (6 bases each). The V end lost 5 bases, the J end lost 2 bases, and 20 bases lay between the germline ends. The CDR3 spans 16 residues. Per germline, CDR1 DFQATT and CDR2 SNEGSKA (reference sequence). CDR3: CSAGGGRESTTDTQYF. In DNA, the CDR3 is TGCAGTGCTGGAGGGGGGAGAGAGAGTACCACAGATACGCAGTATTTT.

This clonotype came up many times. The chain is built from TRBV7-9 and TRBJ2-7; unclear D gene. Germline lookup yields CDR1 SEHNR and CDR2 FQNEAQ (reference sequence). The CDR3 consists of 12 residues. The V end was cut by 0 bases, the J end by 4 bases, with 4 bases between. This CDR3 reads CASSLAVYEQYF. The DNA for the CDR3 is TGTGCCAGCAGCTTAGCGGTTTACGAGCAGTACTTC. Full variable domain (remainder filled in from reference TRBV7-9 and TRBJ2-7): DTGVSQNPRHKITKRGQNVTFRCDPISEHNRLYWYRQTLGQGPEFLTYFQNEAQLEKSRLLSDRFSAERPKGSFSTLEIQRTEQGDSAMYLCASSLAVYEQYFGPGTRLTVT.

This chain links TRBV4-1 with TRBJ1-5; D remains unclear. Between the trimmed V and J ends, which lost 2 bases and 6 bases, there was a span of 8 bases. This CDR3 has 13 residues. Germline values: CDR1 MGHRA, CDR2 YSYEKL. As DNA, the CDR3 is TGCGCCAGCAGCCAACTACTCAGTCAGCCCCAGCATTTT. Its translation is CASSQLLSQPQHF.

This clonotype turned up a few times. This chain connects TRBV7-3 to TRBJ2-2; 8 bases line up with TRBD2. The CDR3 has 17 amino acids. Looked up from germline, CDR1 is SGHTA and CDR2 is FQGTGA. The V segment lost 4 bases and the J segment 5 bases; nucleotides outside the gene matches: 12. CDR3 sequence reads: CASSSSGGRYYTGELFF. The CDR3 region has the DNA TGTGCCAGCAGCTCCTCGGGGGGGCGTTATTATACCGGGGAGCTGTTTTTT.

The sample holds many counts of this clonotype. This chain links TRBV27 with TRBJ2-7; TRBD1 agrees at 9 bases. V lost 4 bases to trimming and J lost 4 bases; unmatched junction nucleotides: 2. Germline V gene lookup returns CDR1 MNHEY and CDR2 SMNVEV (reference sequence). This CDR3 spans 13 amino acids. The CDR3 sequence: CASSSGQGYEQYV. CDR3 nucleotide sequence: TGTGCCAGCAGTTCCGGACAGGGGTACGAGCAGTACGTC.

In this sample, this clonotype turned up a few times. The chain couples TRBV3-1 to TRBJ1-2; D gene uncertain. Trimming took off 1 base at V and 6 bases at J, with 12 bases between the two ends. The CDR3 sequence is 14 residues long. Germline CDR1 LGHDT, CDR2 YNNKEL (reference sequence). The CDR3 DNA reads TGTGCCAGCAGCCAAGTTCATAAACGGGATGGCTACACCTTC. It codes for CASSQVHKRDGYTF.

This clonotype was observed a handful of times. This chain links TRBV4-3 with TRBJ2-2; a weak D match, TRBD2 (6 bases). The CDR3 spans 14 residues. Trimming removed 4 bases at V and 4 bases at J, with 10 bases between. Germline V gene sequence: CDR1 LGHNA, CDR2 YSLEER. The CDR3 DNA is TGCGCCAGCAGCCCTCAGGAGGGCACCGGGGAGCTGTTTTTT. Translating it yields CASSPQEGTGELFF.

This clonotype came up many times. The chain has TRBV5-1 and TRBJ1-2; possible D gene TRBD1, 5 bases. Trimming took 2 bases from V and 1 from J, leaving 15 bases between them. In germline, CDR1 is SGHRS, CDR2 YFSETQ. The CDR3 is 16 residues long. CDR3 sequence reads: CASSFNSGRYNYGYTF. CDR3 DNA sequence: TGCGCCAGCAGCTTTAATTCGGGACGGTATAACTATGGCTACACCTTC.

The gene calls are TRBV11-1 and TRBJ1-6; D not resolved. Germline V gene lookup returns CDR1 SGHAT and CDR2 FQDESV (reference sequence). V shed 4 bases and J shed 8 bases, with 12 bases lying between them. The CDR3 has 14 amino acids. This chain's CDR3 is CASSWAPGDSPLHF. The CDR3 DNA reads as TGTGCCAGCAGCTGGGCACCCGGGGATTCACCCCTCCACTTT.